This paragraph reports one T cell receptor (beta chain). This clonotype was recorded a few times. Its recognized antigen is unknown. No per-base quality is available; no much larger clone lies one base away. These data are taken from a study of T cells after yellow fever vaccination (dated by TCRdb to between 2018 and 2021). Broadly, across the study: Libraries from fractions with low cell numbers were prepared with the SMART-Seq v4 Ultra Low Input RNA kit. Two healthy male donors, one aged 18 to 29 and one aged 30 to 40 years, made up the cohort. To follow T-cell clones before and after both primary and booster YFV17D yellow fever vaccination, bulk TCR alpha and beta repertoires underwent longitudinal sequencing. Bulk PBMC replicates and cell subsets were isolated from blood drawn at multiple timepoints before and after both primary and secondary immunization.

TCR cDNA was synthesized by 5'RACE template switching, which introduced a universal primer site and unique molecular identifiers. Priming of cDNA synthesis was performed from both the TCR alpha and TCR beta constant segments. Libraries were amplified in two PCR steps, with sample barcodes and sequencing adapters added in the second step. Libraries were sequenced on Illumina HiSeq 2500 (2x100 bp) or NovaSeq (2x150 bp). Per the source publication's procedure: Demultiplexing of reads and collapsing into UMI consensus sequences were performed with MIGEC, and V(D)J alignment was carried out with MiXCR. Vaccine-responding clonotypes were defined with edgeR using replicate PBMC samples, requiring FDR below 0.01 and a log2 fold change above 5 up to day 15. CD4 or CD8 identity was assigned to each bulk clonotype according to whether the clonotype was present at higher abundance in the sequenced CD4 repertoire or the sequenced CD8 repertoire. TCRdb cleaned the public reads at Q25 with fastp, built clones with MiXCR and kept in-frame beta chains. All rows with the same CDR3 protein become a single entry with the most common DNA and genes. TCRdb's processing, not the authors' own work, is the source of the V and J calls. The sample table records 400,000 or so distinct CDR3 sequences; roughly 12% of these occur just once. The ten largest make up around 19% of the sample.

Based on the germline V gene, the CDR1 and CDR2 sequences are SQVTM and ANQGSEA. Trimming at the junction amounts to 7 bases on V and 0 bases on J, and the germline ends lie 11 bases apart. The CDR3 starts with the cysteine, ends with the phenylalanine, and has 13 residues. The CDR3 DNA has 39 bases and is translated from base 1. The sample's treatment or condition label is to be understood as: live attenuated yellow fever vaccine strain. At each blood-draw timepoint, two biological replicates of bulk PBMCs were obtained. A standard Ficoll-Paque protocol was used to isolate PBMCs from peripheral blood. RNA was extracted with TriZol from bulk PBMCs, CD4 and CD8 fractions, and dextramer-positive and dextramer-negative fractions. The full study reports these points: FACS-sorted repertoires could contain abundant contaminating clonotypes from the bulk population, so computational filtering was required. A small share of clonotypes was detected in both CD4 and CD8 compartments, with the overlap likely arising from convergent recombination. Because the study included only a couple of donors, the extent to which the findings can be generalized is limited. After the booster, most of the clones that had expanded following primary vaccination were detected again (roughly 97% of CD4 and 80% to 90% of CD8), which suggests that memory was broadly maintained. Compared with the primary T-cell response, the secondary T-cell response was weaker but faster, peaking on day 5 rather than day 15.

This specimen consisted of PBMCs, obtained on the day of the first yellow fever vaccination. The TCR was taken from a young man who received the YFV17D yellow fever vaccine. The sequence joins TRBV29-1 to TRBJ2-3, with the D gene possibly TRBD1 or TRBD2, each one fitting 5 bases. The DNA reads as follows: TGCAGCGGGGGGACGGGAAGCACAGATACGCAGTATTTT. This gives the protein CSGGTGSTDTQYF.